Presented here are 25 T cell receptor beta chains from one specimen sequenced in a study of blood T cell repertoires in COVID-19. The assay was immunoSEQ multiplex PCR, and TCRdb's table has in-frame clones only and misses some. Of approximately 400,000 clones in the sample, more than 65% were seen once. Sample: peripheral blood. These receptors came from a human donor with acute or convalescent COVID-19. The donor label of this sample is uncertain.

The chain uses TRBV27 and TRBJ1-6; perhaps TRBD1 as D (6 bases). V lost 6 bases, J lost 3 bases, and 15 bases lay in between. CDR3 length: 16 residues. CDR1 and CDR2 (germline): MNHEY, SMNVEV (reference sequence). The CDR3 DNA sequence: TGTGCCAGCAGGATAACTATGACAGGCTATAATTCACCCCTCCACTTT. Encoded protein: CASRITMTGYNSPLHF.

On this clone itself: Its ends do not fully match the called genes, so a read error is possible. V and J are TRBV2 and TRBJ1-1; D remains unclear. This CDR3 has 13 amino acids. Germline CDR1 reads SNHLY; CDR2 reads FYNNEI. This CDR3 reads CASSTRRNTETFF. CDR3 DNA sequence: TGTGCCAGCAGTACCCGCAGGAACACTGAAACTTTCTTT.

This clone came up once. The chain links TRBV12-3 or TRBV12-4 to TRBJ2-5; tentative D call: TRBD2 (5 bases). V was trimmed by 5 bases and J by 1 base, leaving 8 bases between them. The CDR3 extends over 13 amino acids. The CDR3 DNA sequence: TGTGCCAGCAGTCGCCGGGGCCAAGAGACCCAGTACTTC. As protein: CASSRRGQETQYF.

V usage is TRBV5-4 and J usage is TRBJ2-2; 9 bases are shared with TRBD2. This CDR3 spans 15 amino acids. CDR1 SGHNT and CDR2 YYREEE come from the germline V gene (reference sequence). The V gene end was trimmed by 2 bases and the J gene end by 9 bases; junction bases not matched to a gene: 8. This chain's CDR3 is CASSLFLAGYRELFF. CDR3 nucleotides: TGTGCCAGCAGCTTATTTCTAGCGGGGTATAGGGAGCTGTTTTTT.

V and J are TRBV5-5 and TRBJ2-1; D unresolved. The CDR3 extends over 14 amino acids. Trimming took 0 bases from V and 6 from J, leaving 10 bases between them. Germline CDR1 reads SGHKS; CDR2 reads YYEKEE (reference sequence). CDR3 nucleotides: TGTGCCAGCAGCTTGGTACGGCAGGCCAATGAGCAGTTCTTC. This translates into CASSLVRQANEQFF. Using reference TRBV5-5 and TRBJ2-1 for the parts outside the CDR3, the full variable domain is DAGVTQSPTHLIKTRGQQVTLRCSPISGHKSVSWYQQVLGQGPQFIFQYYEKEERGRGNFPDRFSARQFPNYSSELNVNALLLGDSALYLCASSLVRQANEQFFGPGTRLTVL.

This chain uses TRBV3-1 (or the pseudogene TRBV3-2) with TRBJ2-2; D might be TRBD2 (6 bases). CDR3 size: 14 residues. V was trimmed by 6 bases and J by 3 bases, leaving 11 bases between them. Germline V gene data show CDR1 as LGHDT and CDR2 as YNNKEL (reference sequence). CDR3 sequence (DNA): TGTGCCAGCAGTCCGGGGGAGTACACCGGGGAGCTGTTTTTT. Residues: CASSPGEYTGELFF.

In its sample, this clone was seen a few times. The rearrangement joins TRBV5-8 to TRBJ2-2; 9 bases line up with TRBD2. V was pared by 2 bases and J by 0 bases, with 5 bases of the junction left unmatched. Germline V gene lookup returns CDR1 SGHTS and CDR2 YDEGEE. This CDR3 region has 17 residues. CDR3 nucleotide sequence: TGTGCCAGCAGCTTTAGACTAGCGGCCTCGAACACCGGGGAGCTGTTTTTT. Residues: CASSFRLAASNTGELFF.

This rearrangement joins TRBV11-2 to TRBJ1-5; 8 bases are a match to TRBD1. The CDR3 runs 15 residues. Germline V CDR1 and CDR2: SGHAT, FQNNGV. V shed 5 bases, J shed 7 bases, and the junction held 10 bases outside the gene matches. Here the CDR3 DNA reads TGTGCCAGCAGCCTAGGACAGGGACAGTTCCAGCCCCAGCATTTT. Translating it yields CASSLGQGQFQPQHF.

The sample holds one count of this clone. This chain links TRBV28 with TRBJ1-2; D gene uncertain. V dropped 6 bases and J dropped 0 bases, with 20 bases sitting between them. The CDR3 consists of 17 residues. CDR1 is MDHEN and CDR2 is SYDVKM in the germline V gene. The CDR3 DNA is TGTGCCAGCAGATTGGGTGGCGGCGGTCGAGCTAACTATGGCTACACCTTC. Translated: CASRLGGGGRANYGYTF.

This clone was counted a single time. The CDR3 coding sequence is TGTGCCGTACTTAGGAGGACAGGGTGGGATGAGCAGTTCTTC. Its protein is CAVLRRTGWDEQFF. The chain couples TRBV2 to TRBJ2-1; 8 bases fit TRBD1. This CDR3 region has 14 residues. Losses at the gene ends were 11 bases for V and 8 bases for J; bases not matched to a gene: 14. Germline assignment: CDR1 SNHLY and CDR2 FYNNEI.

This CDR3 reads CASSLGAVEAFF. CDR3 in DNA: TGTGCCAGCAGCTTAGGTGCGGTTGAAGCTTTCTTT. The chain employs TRBV11-2 and TRBJ1-1, with no clear D. The CDR3 totals 12 residues. CDR1 SGHAT and CDR2 FQNNGV come from the germline V gene. Trimming took off 1 base at V and 7 bases at J, with 7 bases between the two ends.

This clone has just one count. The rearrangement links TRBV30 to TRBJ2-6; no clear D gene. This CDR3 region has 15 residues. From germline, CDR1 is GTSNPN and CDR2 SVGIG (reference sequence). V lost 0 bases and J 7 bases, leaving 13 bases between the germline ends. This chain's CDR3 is CAWSVSSRQANVLTF. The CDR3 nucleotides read TGTGCCTGGAGTGTATCGTCCAGGCAAGCCAACGTCCTGACTTTC.

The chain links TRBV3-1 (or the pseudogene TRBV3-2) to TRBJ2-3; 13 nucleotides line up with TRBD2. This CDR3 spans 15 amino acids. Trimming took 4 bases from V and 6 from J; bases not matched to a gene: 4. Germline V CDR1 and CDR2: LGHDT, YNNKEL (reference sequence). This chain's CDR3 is CASSLGLAGADTQYF. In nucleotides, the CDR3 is TGTGCCAGCAGCCTCGGACTAGCGGGAGCCGATACGCAGTATTTT.

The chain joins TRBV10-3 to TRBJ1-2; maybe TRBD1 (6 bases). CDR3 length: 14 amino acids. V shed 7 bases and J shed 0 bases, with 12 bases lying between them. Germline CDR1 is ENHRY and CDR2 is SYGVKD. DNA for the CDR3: TGTGCCATCACGCAGGGGTCAGCTAACTATGGCTACACCTTC. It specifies CAITQGSANYGYTF.

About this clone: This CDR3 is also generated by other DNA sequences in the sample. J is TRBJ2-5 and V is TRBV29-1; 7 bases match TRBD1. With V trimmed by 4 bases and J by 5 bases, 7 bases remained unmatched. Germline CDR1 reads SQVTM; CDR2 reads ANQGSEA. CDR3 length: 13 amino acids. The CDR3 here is CSVGTGGRETQYF. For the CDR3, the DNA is TGCAGCGTTGGGACAGGAGGACGGGAGACCCAGTACTTC.

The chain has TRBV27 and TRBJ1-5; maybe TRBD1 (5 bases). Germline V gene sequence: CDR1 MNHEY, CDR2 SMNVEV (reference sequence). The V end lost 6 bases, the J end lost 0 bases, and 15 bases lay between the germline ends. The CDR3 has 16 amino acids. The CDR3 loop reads CASSQRGTISNQPQHF. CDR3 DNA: TGTGCCAGCAGCCAACGGGGGACTATTAGCAATCAGCCCCAGCATTTT.

CDR3 bases: TGTGCCAGTAGTATAGGGTGGGCTATGACCGGGGAGCTGTTTTTT. Translation: CASSIGWAMTGELFF. The chain joins TRBV19 to TRBJ2-2; no clear D. The V end lost 1 base, the J end lost 5 bases, and 11 bases lay between the germline ends. CDR1 is LNHDA and CDR2 is SQIVND in the germline V gene (reference sequence). CDR3 length: 15 amino acids. The full variable domain, rest sourced from reference TRBV19 and TRBJ2-2, is DGGITQSPKYLFRKEGQNVTLSCEQNLNHDAMYWYRQDPGQGLRLIYYSQIVNDFQKGDIAEGYSVSREKKESFPLTVTSAQKNPTAFYLCASSIGWAMTGELFFGEGSRLTVL.

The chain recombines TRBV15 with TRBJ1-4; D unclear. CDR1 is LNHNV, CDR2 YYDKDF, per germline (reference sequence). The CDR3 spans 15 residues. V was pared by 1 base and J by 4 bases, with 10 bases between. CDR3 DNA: TGTGCCACCAGCAGAGGGTCGGGAGGTAATGAAAAACTGTTTTTT. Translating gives CATSRGSGGNEKLFF.

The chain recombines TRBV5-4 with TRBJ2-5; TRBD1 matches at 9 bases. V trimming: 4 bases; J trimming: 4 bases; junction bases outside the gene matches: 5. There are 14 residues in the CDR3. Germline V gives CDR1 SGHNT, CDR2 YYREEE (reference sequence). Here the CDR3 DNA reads TGTGCCAGCAGCCAAGGACAGGGGAGAGAGACCCAGTACTTC. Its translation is CASSQGQGRETQYF.

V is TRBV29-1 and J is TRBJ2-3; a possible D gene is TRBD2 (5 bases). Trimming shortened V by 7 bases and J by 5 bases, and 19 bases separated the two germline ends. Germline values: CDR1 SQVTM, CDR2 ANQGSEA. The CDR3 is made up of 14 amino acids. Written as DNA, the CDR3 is TGCAGCGCCTCGGGCCATCCGGGGAAAGATACGCAGTATTTT. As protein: CSASGHPGKDTQYF.

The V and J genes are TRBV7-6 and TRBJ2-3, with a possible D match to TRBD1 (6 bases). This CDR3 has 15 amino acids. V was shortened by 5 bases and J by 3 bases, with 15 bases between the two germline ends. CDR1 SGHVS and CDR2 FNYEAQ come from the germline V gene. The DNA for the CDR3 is TGTGCCAGCAGCCCACTAATCACAGGGACAGATACGCAGTATTTT. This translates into CASSPLITGTDTQYF. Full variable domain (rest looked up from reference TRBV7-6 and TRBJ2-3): GAGVSQSPRYKVTKRGQDVALRCDPISGHVSLYWYRQALGQGPEFLTYFNYEAQQDKSGLPNDRFSAERPEGSISTLTIQRTEQRDSAMYRCASSPLITGTDTQYFGPGTRLTVL.

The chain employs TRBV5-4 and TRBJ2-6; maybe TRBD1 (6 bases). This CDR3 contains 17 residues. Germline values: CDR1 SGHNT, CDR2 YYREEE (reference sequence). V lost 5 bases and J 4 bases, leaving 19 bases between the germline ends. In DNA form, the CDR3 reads TGTGCCAGCAGGTATCAAAACAGGGTACCCGGGGCCAACGTCCTGACTTTC. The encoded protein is CASRYQNRVPGANVLTF.

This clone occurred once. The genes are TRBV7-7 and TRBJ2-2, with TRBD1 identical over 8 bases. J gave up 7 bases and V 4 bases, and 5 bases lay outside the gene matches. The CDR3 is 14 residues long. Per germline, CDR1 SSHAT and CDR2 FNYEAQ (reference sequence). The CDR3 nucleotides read TGTGCCAGCAGCTACGACAGGGGAATCGGGGAGCTGTTTTTT. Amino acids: CASSYDRGIGELFF.

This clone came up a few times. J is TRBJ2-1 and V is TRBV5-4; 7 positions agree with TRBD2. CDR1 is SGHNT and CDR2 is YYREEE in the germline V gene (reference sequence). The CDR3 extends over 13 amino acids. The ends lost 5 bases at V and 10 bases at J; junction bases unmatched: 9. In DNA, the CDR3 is TGTGCCAGCAGGAGCGGGCTAGCGGACGAGCAGTTCTTC. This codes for CASRSGLADEQFF.

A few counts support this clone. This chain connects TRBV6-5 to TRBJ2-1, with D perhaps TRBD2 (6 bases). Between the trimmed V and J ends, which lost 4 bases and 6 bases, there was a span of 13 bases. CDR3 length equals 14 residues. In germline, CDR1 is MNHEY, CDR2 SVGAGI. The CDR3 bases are TGTGCCAGCAGTTCACAACTAGCAAGCAATGAGCAGTTCTTC. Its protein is CASSSQLASNEQFF.